A selection of T cell receptor beta chains follows, all from one sample in a study of blood T cell repertoires in COVID-19. The repertoire was sequenced with immunoSEQ multiplex PCR; TCRdb's copy has only in-frame clones and lacks some. The table lists 150,000 to 200,000 clones, roughly 91% of them singletons, with 4.4% in the top ten. The specimen was peripheral blood. The receptors originated from a human donor in a cohort sampled during active COVID-19. Both conserved end residues are part of each CDR3. Each record gives: J gene, V gene, CDR3 protein.

TRBJ1-3 | TRBV7-9 | CASSHGQGEGDTIYF
TRBJ2-7 | TRBV3-1/TRBV3-2 | CASSLGTDNYEQYF
TRBJ2-7 | TRBV7-2 | CASSLGAGGGAYEQYF
TRBJ2-2 | TRBV27 | CASSLSLTYANTGELFF
TRBJ2-7 | TRBV15 | CATSPQGGYEQYF
TRBJ2-1 | TRBV18 | CASSGTGGHEQFF
TRBJ1-5 | TRBV19 | CASSLGTAGNQPQHF
TRBJ1-5 | TRBV7-2 | CASSSDRNHQPQHF
TRBJ2-5 | TRBV7-8 | CASSLAGDRQETQYF
TRBJ1-2 | TRBV5-8 | CASSNSDLPRYGYTF
TRBJ2-1 | TRBV11-3 | CASSYRTSGGDNEQFF
TRBJ2-2 | TRBV5-1 | CASSLTGGAETGELFF
TRBJ1-1 | TRBV5-5 | CASSLGDSRTEAFF
TRBJ2-7 | TRBV6-6 | CASRGRGGYEQYF
TRBJ2-3 | TRBV12-3/TRBV12-4 | CASRGLADTQYF
TRBJ1-4 | TRBV19 | CASRRDRIPEKLFF
TRBJ1-2 | TRBV12-3/TRBV12-4 | CASSSGQGRGYTF
TRBJ1-2 | TRBV5-1 | CASSLAGNYGYTF
TRBJ2-3 | TRBV10-1 | CASSAGTSGLSTDTQYF
TRBJ2-7 | TRBV29-1 | CSVGGGLAGGEQYF
TRBJ1-5 | TRBV20-1 | CSASEGQEPQHF
TRBJ1-6 | TRBV7-2 | CASSLARGRSSPLHF
TRBJ1-1 | TRBV7-8 | CASTAGGSTEAFF
TRBJ1-2 | TRBV5-1 | CASSLVRSDGYTF
TRBJ2-7 | TRBV4-3 | CASSQGTSGSSEQYF
TRBJ2-5 | TRBV5-4 | CASSPPPSGGEQETQYF
TRBJ1-2 | TRBV2 | CAIGQGAGYTF
TRBJ2-7 | TRBV19 | CASSIGPGGEQYF